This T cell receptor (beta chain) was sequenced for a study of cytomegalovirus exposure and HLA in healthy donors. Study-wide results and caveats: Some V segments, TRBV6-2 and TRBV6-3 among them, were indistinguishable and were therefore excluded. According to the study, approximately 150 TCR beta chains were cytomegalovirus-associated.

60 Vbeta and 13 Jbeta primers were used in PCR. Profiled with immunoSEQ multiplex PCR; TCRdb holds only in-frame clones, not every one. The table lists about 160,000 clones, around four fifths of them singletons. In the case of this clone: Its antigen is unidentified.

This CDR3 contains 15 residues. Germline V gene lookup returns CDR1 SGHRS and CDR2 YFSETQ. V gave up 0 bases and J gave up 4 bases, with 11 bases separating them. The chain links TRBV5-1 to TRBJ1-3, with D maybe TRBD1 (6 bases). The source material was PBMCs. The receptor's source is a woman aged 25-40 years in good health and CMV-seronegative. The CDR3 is CASSLVGTLGNTIYF. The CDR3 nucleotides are TGCGCCAGCAGCTTGGTGGGGACACTCGGAAACACCATATATTTT.